This passage covers 15 T cell receptor beta chains from one sample sequenced in a study of blood T cell repertoires in COVID-19. Measured with immunoSEQ multiplex PCR; TCRdb has only the in-frame clones, and not every one. This sample has over 90,000 clones, with 87% found just once. Input material: peripheral blood. The receptors here all came from a human donor in a cohort sampled during active COVID-19.

The table lists this clone with a count of one. V usage is TRBV7-9 and J usage is TRBJ1-1; perhaps TRBD1 as D (6 bases). Per germline, CDR1 SEHNR and CDR2 FQNEAQ (reference sequence). With 5 bases removed from V and 4 bases from J, the gap between germline ends came to 14 bases. The CDR3 consists of 14 residues. The CDR3 protein is CASSPKGDGTEAFF. In DNA, the CDR3 is TGTGCCAGCAGCCCAAAGGGGGACGGCACTGAAGCTTTCTTT.

The chain combines TRBV5-6 with TRBJ1-2; 7 positions agree with TRBD1. The trim removed 1 base at V and 4 bases at J, leaving 13 bases unmatched. The CDR3 totals 17 residues. Germline V gene data show CDR1 as SGHDT and CDR2 as YYEEEE. In nucleotides, the CDR3 is TGTGCCAGCAGCTTGATGGGGGCTGATCGGACAGGCTATGGCTACACCTTC. Its translation is CASSLMGADRTGYGYTF. Full variable domain (outside the CDR3, taken from reference TRBV5-6 and TRBJ1-2): DAGVTQSPTHLIKTRGQQVTLRCSPKSGHDTVSWYQQALGQGPQFIFQYYEEEERQRGNFPDRFSGHQFPNYSSELNVNALLLGDSALYLCASSLMGADRTGYGYTFGSGTRLTVV.

This chain uses TRBV27 with TRBJ2-2; the D gene is possibly TRBD1 (6 bases). CDR3 length equals 16 residues. Looked up from germline, CDR1 is MNHEY and CDR2 is SMNVEV (reference sequence). Trimming removed 4 bases at V and 7 bases at J, with 19 bases between. CDR3 bases: TGTGCCAGCAGTTCCCTAACAGGGAAGTGGGGCGGGGAGCTGTTTTTT. Translated, it gives CASSSLTGKWGGELFF.

The chain joins TRBV28 to TRBJ1-5; D perhaps matches TRBD1 (5 bases). The length of the CDR3 is 17 residues. V was shortened by 5 bases and J by 4 bases, with 21 bases between the two germline ends. The germline CDR1 and CDR2 sequences are MDHEN and SYDVKM. The CDR3 spells CASSTAEGATINQPQHF. The DNA for the CDR3 is TGTGCCAGCAGTACCGCAGAAGGGGCGACGATAAATCAGCCCCAGCATTTT.

The chain's CDR3 is CASSLVQAGGGELFF. CDR3 bases: TGCGCCAGCAGCTTGGTGCAGGCCGGGGGCGGGGAGCTGTTTTTT. J is TRBJ2-2 and V is TRBV5-1; D may be TRBD2 (6 bases). The CDR3 extends over 15 amino acids. Deletions cut 0 bases from V and 7 bases from J, with 13 bases between. Germline V lookup: CDR1 SGHRS, CDR2 YFSETQ. Variable domain in full (rest from reference TRBV5-1 and TRBJ2-2): KAGVTQTPRYLIKTRGQQVTLSCSPISGHRSVSWYQQTPGQGLQFLFEYFSETQRNKGNFPGRFSGRQFSNSRSEMNVSTLELGDSALYLCASSLVQAGGGELFFGEGSRLTVL.

The J gene is TRBJ2-1, the V gene TRBV28; TRBD1 aligns across 10 bases. Trimming took 5 bases from V and 4 from J; bases not matched to a gene: 11. Germline CDR1 MDHEN, CDR2 SYDVKM. The CDR3 runs 17 residues. In nucleotides, the CDR3 is TGTGCCAGCAGTGCACAAATCCCGGGACAGGGGTACAATGAGCAGTTCTTC. Its protein is CASSAQIPGQGYNEQFF.

CDR3 amino acids: CASSLWDRDEQYF. In nucleotides, the CDR3 is TGTGCCAGCAGCCTCTGGGACAGGGACGAGCAGTACTTC. This sequence joins TRBV3-1 (or the pseudogene TRBV3-2) and TRBJ2-7; TRBD1 matches at 9 bases. V lost 4 bases and J lost 5; bases outside the gene matches: 3. Germline V gene lookup returns CDR1 LGHDT and CDR2 YNNKEL (reference sequence). The CDR3 contains 13 residues.

The chain combines TRBV24-1 with TRBJ2-5; 7 bases fit TRBD2. Germline values: CDR1 KGHDR, CDR2 SFDVKD. The CDR3 covers 14 residues. The V and J ends lost 5 bases and 5 bases, in that order; junction bases with no gene match: 7. CDR3 in DNA: TGTGCCACCAGTGTAACGGGAGGTCCGGAGACCCAGTACTTC. Protein sequence: CATSVTGGPETQYF.

The DNA of the CDR3 is TGTGCCAGCAGCCCGGTCCCGGGACAGGGCTCGTATGAAAAACTGTTTTTT. This translates into CASSPVPGQGSYEKLFF. V and J are TRBV3-1 (or the pseudogene TRBV3-2) and TRBJ1-4, with 9 bases that match TRBD1. Germline trimming cut 4 bases from V and 6 bases from J; bases unmatched to any gene: 12. Per the germline V gene, CDR1 is LGHDT and CDR2 is YNNKEL (reference sequence). There are 17 residues in the CDR3.

The V call is TRBV5-1, the J call TRBJ1-1, with D hard to call. Germline CDR1 reads SGHRS; CDR2 reads YFSETQ. The CDR3 totals 15 residues. Trimming pared 4 bases from V and 3 bases from J, leaving 16 bases between. The CDR3 loop reads CASSGRWADDTEAFF. The CDR3, as DNA: TGCGCCAGCAGCGGAAGGTGGGCCGATGACACTGAAGCTTTCTTT.

The genes are TRBV4-1 and TRBJ2-1, with D tentatively TRBD2 (5 bases). This CDR3 is 11 amino acids long. The germline V gene has CDR1 MGHRA and CDR2 YSYEKL. Trimming cost V 6 bases and J 7 bases, with 7 bases left between them. CDR3 region: CASRSGNEQFF. In DNA, the CDR3 is TGCGCCAGCAGGTCGGGAAATGAGCAGTTCTTC.

This rearrangement joins TRBV2 to TRBJ1-2, with 7 nucleotides matching TRBD1. The CDR3 covers 13 residues. Looked up from germline, CDR1 is SNHLY and CDR2 is FYNNEI. V was pared by 7 bases and J by 4 bases, with 6 bases of the junction left unmatched. The CDR3 is CASKYPGGYGYTF. The CDR3 region has the DNA TGTGCCAGCAAGTACCCAGGGGGCTATGGCTACACCTTC.

V usage is TRBV29-1 and J usage is TRBJ2-7, with D possibly being TRBD2 (6 bases). The CDR3 covers 13 residues. Germline lookup yields CDR1 SQVTM and CDR2 ANQGSEA. The V and J ends lost 4 bases and 3 bases respectively, with 13 bases between them. CDR3 DNA: TGCAGCGTTGGAGCCGGGACTCTCTACGAGCAGTACTTC. Its protein product is CSVGAGTLYEQYF.

V usage is TRBV7-8 and J usage is TRBJ2-7; weak D call: TRBD1 (5 bases). The V end lost 1 base, the J end lost 5 bases, and 12 bases lay between the germline ends. CDR1 is SGHVS, CDR2 FQNEAQ, per germline. There are 14 residues in the CDR3. CDR3 coding DNA: TGTGCCAGCAGCTTAGGTCAGGGTATCCACGAGCAGTACTTC. Its translation is CASSLGQGIHEQYF.

As concerns this clone: Sequence at one end of the junction differs from germline and may be a read error. In the same sample, other DNA sequences code for this CDR3. V usage is TRBV7-7 and J usage is TRBJ2-2, with a possible D match to TRBD1 (5 bases). The CDR3 totals 13 residues. The V gene's germline CDR1 is SSHAT and CDR2 FNYEAQ (reference sequence). CDR3 DNA sequence: TGTGCTAGCAGCCCCCAGGGCATCGGGGAGCTGTTTTTT. This gives the protein CASSPQGIGELFF.